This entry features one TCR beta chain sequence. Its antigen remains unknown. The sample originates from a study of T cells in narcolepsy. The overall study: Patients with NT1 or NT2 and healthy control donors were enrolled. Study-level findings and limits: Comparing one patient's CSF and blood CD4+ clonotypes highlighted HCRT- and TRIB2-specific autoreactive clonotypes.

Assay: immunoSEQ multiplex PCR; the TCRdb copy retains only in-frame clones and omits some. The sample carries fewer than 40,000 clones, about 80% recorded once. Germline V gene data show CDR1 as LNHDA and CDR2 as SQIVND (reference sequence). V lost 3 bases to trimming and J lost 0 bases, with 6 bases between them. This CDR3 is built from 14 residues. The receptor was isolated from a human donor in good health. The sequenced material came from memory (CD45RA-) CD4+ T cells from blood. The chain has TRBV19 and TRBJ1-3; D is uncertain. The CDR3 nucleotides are TGTGCCAGTAGTATCACGGCCTCTGGAAACACCATATATTTT. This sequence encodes CASSITASGNTIYF.